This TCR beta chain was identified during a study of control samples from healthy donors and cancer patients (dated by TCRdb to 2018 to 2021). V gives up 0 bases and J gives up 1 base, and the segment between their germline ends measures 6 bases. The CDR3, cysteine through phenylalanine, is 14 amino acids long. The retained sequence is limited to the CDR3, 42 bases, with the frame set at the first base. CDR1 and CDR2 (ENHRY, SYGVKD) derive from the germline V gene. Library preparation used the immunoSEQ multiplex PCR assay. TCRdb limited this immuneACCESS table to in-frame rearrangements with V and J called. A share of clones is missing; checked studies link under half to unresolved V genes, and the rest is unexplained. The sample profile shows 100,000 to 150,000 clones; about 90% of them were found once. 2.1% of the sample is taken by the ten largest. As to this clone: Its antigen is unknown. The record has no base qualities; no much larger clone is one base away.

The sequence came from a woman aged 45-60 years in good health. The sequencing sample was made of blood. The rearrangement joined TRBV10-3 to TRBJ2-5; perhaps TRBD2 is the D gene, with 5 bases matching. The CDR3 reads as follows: CAISESGVQETQYF. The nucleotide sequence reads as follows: TGTGCCATCAGTGAGTCGGGAGTCCAAGAGACCCAGTACTTC.